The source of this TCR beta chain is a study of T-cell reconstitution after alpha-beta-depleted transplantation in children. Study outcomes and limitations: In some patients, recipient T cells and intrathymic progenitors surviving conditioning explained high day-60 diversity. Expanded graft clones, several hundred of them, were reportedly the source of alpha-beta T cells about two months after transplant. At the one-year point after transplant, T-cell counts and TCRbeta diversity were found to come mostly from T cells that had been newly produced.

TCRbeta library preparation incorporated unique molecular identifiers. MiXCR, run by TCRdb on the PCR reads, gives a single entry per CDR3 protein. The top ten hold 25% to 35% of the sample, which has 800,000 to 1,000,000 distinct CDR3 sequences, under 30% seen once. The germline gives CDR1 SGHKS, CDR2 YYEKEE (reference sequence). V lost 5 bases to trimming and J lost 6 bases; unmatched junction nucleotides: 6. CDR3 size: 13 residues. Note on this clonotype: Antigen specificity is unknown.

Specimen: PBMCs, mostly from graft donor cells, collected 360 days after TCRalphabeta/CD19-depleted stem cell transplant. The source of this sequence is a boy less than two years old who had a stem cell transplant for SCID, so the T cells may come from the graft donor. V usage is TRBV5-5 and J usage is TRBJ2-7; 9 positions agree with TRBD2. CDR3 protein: CASRPLLAGEQYF. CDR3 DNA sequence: TGTGCCAGCAGACCCCTACTAGCGGGCGAGCAGTACTTC.